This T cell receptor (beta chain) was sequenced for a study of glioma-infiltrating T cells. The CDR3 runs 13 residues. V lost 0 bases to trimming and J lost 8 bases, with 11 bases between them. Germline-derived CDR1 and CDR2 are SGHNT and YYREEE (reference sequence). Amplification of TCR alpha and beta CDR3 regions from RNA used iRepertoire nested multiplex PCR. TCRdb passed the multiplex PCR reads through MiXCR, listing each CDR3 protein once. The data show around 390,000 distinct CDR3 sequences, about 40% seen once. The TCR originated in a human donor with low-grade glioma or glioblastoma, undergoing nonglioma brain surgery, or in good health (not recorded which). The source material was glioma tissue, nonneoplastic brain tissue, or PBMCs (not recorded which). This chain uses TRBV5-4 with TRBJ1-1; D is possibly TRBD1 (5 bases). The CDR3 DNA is TGTGCCAGCAGCTTGGGCGGGGCGTGGGAAGCTTTCTTT. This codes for CASSLGGAWEAFF.